These 32 T cell receptor beta chains share one sample of origin, sequenced in a study of blood T cell repertoires in COVID-19. The protocol was immunoSEQ multiplex PCR, while the TCRdb copy is restricted to in-frame clones and leaves out a portion. In the table there are about 250,000 clones, approximately 86% of which are singletons. Sample: peripheral blood. The receptors were sampled from a woman of 80 years or more with active or convalescent COVID-19.

The V call is TRBV24-1, the J call TRBJ2-1, with D perhaps matching TRBD2 (6 bases). The CDR3 consists of 16 residues. Trimming removed 3 bases at V and 7 bases at J, with 18 bases between. CDR1 is KGHDR and CDR2 is SFDVKD in the germline V gene. The chain's CDR3 is CATSDRFAGSPNEQFF. The CDR3 DNA is TGTGCCACCAGTGATAGATTTGCGGGATCACCGAATGAGCAGTTCTTC.

The chain uses TRBV3-1 (or the pseudogene TRBV3-2) and TRBJ1-6; no clear D gene. Germline V gene sequence: CDR1 LGHDT, CDR2 YNNKEL (reference sequence). The CDR3 covers 13 residues. V lost 6 bases to trimming and J lost 0 bases, with 3 bases between them. The CDR3, as DNA: TGTGCCAGCAGGAGCTCCTATAATTCACCCCTCCACTTT. This codes for CASRSSYNSPLHF.

V gene TRBV5-1 combines with J gene TRBJ2-6; perhaps TRBD2 as D (5 bases). The CDR3 runs to 16 residues. The V end lost 0 bases, the J end lost 2 bases, and 9 bases lay between the germline ends. Germline CDR1 reads SGHRS; CDR2 reads YFSETQ. The CDR3 coding sequence is TGCGCCAGCAGCTTGGCCGAGGGAACTGGGGCCAACGTCCTGACTTTC. Its protein is CASSLAEGTGANVLTF.

V is TRBV2 and J is TRBJ2-7, with D maybe TRBD2 (6 bases). Trimming stripped 2 bases from V and 4 bases from J, with 9 bases between. This CDR3 comprises 13 residues. From germline, CDR1 is SNHLY and CDR2 FYNNEI. The CDR3 DNA reads as TGTGCCAGCAGTGAATATGGGGGGTACGAGCAGTACTTC. Translation gives CASSEYGGYEQYF.

The V gene is TRBV10-3, the J gene TRBJ1-2; perhaps TRBD1 as D (5 bases). The V gene lost 10 bases and the J gene lost 2 bases, with 14 bases spanning the gap. The CDR3 has 13 residues. Germline values: CDR1 ENHRY, CDR2 SYGVKD. The CDR3, as DNA: TGTGCCACCCGATCGGGGGACAACTATGGCTACACCTTC. The encoded protein is CATRSGDNYGYTF.

The V gene is TRBV19, the J gene TRBJ2-3; D unclear. This CDR3 contains 15 residues. Trimming took 5 bases from V and 6 from J, leaving 18 bases between them. The V gene's germline CDR1 is LNHDA and CDR2 SQIVND (reference sequence). The CDR3 sequence is CASSPLVLSRDTQYF. CDR3 coding DNA: TGTGCCAGTAGTCCTCTCGTCCTCTCTAGGGATACGCAGTATTTT.

This clone showed up just a few times. This chain uses TRBV3-1 (or the pseudogene TRBV3-2) with TRBJ1-2; 8 bases line up with TRBD1. CDR3 length: 14 amino acids. V trimming: 3 bases; J trimming: 6 bases; junction bases outside the gene matches: 6. Germline V gene sequence: CDR1 LGHDT, CDR2 YNNKEL (reference sequence). The CDR3 region has the DNA TGTGCCAGCAGCCAGAGGACAGGGACGGATGGCTACACCTTC. Translated: CASSQRTGTDGYTF.

The chain uses TRBV11-3 and TRBJ1-3; possible D gene TRBD1, 5 bases. Germline values: CDR1 SGHNT, CDR2 YENEEA. The CDR3 sequence is 14 residues long. The V and J ends lost 6 bases and 0 bases respectively, with 9 bases between them. DNA of the CDR3: TGTGCCAGCAGTCCGACAGCCTCTGGAAACACCATATATTTT. Translation: CASSPTASGNTIYF. Using reference TRBV11-3 and TRBJ1-3 for the parts outside the CDR3, the full variable domain is EAGVVQSPRYKIIEKKQPVAFWCNPISGHNTLYWYLQNLGQGPELLIRYENEEAVDDSQLPKDRFSAERLKGVDSTLKIQPAELGDSAVYLCASSPTASGNTIYFGEGSWLTVV.

CDR3 sequence (DNA): TGTGCCAGCAGCTTATATGGGAGGGAGGCCAAAAACATTCAGTACTTC. This gives the protein CASSLYGREAKNIQYF. V is TRBV7-9 and J is TRBJ2-4; 7 nucleotides agree with TRBD2. The CDR3 runs 16 residues. V lost 2 bases, J lost 1 base, and 5 bases stayed unmatched. CDR1 is SEHNR, CDR2 FQNEAQ, per germline (reference sequence). Together with reference TRBV7-9 and TRBJ2-4, the CDR3 gives the full variable domain: DTGVSQNPRHKITKRGQNVTFRCDPISEHNRLYWYRQTLGQGPEFLTYFQNEAQLEKSRLLSDRFSAERPKGSFSTLEIQRTEQGDSAMYLCASSLYGREAKNIQYFGAGTRLSVL.

This clone was found once. The genes are TRBV5-1 and TRBJ2-1; 9 bases are shared with TRBD2. From germline, CDR1 is SGHRS and CDR2 YFSETQ. The trim removed 4 bases at V and 4 bases at J, leaving 9 bases unmatched. The CDR3 totals 16 residues. DNA of the CDR3: TGCGCCAGCAGCCTGGGCGCAAGCGGGGGGTACAATGAGCAGTTCTTC. Amino acids: CASSLGASGGYNEQFF. Filled out from reference TRBV5-1 and TRBJ2-1, the complete variable domain reads KAGVTQTPRYLIKTRGQQVTLSCSPISGHRSVSWYQQTPGQGLQFLFEYFSETQRNKGNFPGRFSGRQFSNSRSEMNVSTLELGDSALYLCASSLGASGGYNEQFFGPGTRLTVL.

This chain links TRBV11-2 with TRBJ1-6; 11 positions agree with TRBD1. The junction had 7 bases not matched to a gene; V was cut back by 5 bases and J by 4 bases. CDR1 and CDR2 (germline): SGHAT, FQNNGV. This CDR3 contains 17 residues. The CDR3 here is CASSQRGDRGYNSPLHF. CDR3 nucleotide sequence: TGTGCCAGCAGCCAACGAGGGGACAGGGGGTATAATTCACCCCTCCACTTT.

This clone was seen only a few times. The gene calls are TRBV29-1 and TRBJ1-3, with D possibly being TRBD1 (5 bases). V lost 4 bases to trimming and J lost 1 base, with 20 bases between them. The CDR3 totals 17 residues. Germline lookup yields CDR1 SQVTM and CDR2 ANQGSEA. The CDR3 protein is CSVVGHQGDGSGNTIYF. The CDR3, as DNA: TGCAGCGTTGTAGGACATCAAGGCGACGGGTCTGGAAACACCATATATTTT.

The chain links TRBV3-1 (or the pseudogene TRBV3-2) to TRBJ2-7; 8 bases fit TRBD1. This CDR3 is built from 14 residues. V was clipped by 4 bases and J by 2 bases; unmatched bases: 4. Germline V gene data show CDR1 as LGHDT and CDR2 as YNNKEL (reference sequence). The CDR3 DNA is TGTGCCAGCAGCCGAACAGGGGGTCCCTACGAGCAGTACTTC. Encoded protein: CASSRTGGPYEQYF.

This clone was recorded a few times. The chain couples TRBV19 to TRBJ2-7, with TRBD1 identical over 8 bases. CDR3 length: 15 residues. Per the germline V gene, CDR1 is LNHDA and CDR2 is SQIVND (reference sequence). Trimming cost V 0 bases and J 6 bases; bases outside gene matches: 7. The CDR3 DNA is TGTGCCAGTAGTATAGAGCGGACAGGGCCTGGCGAGCAGTACTTC. This sequence encodes CASSIERTGPGEQYF.

J is TRBJ1-3 and V is TRBV18, with 7 bases identical to TRBD1. Germline loops: CDR1 KGHSH, CDR2 LQKENI. The CDR3 consists of 16 residues. Germline trimming cut 0 bases from V and 2 bases from J; bases unmatched to any gene: 4. The CDR3 DNA reads as TGTGCCAGCTCACCACCGAACAGGGGAACTGGAAACACCATATATTTT. Protein: CASSPPNRGTGNTIYF.

This chain links TRBV11-2 with TRBJ1-1, with 8 bases matching TRBD1. The CDR3 length is 16 residues. The V gene end was trimmed by 5 bases and the J gene end by 5 bases; junction bases not matched to a gene: 13. Looked up from germline, CDR1 is SGHAT and CDR2 is FQNNGV. The CDR3 DNA reads TGTGCCAGCAGCCCGCGGGACAGGTCATCGGGGACTGAAGCTTTCTTT. Translated, it gives CASSPRDRSSGTEAFF.

The V and J genes are TRBV15 and TRBJ1-6; 9 nucleotides agree with TRBD1. The CDR3 extends over 15 amino acids. Trimming cost V 2 bases and J 9 bases; bases outside gene matches: 5. CDR1 and CDR2 from the germline V gene are LNHNV and YYDKDF (reference sequence). CDR3 nucleotides: TGTGCCACCAGCAGAACAGGGGGCGAGGGTTCACCCCTCCACTTT. It yields the protein CATSRTGGEGSPLHF. Full variable domain (rest looked up from reference TRBV15 and TRBJ1-6): DAMVIQNPRYQVTQFGKPVTLSCSQTLNHNVMYWYQQKSSQAPKLLFHYYDKDFNNEADTPDNFQSRRPNTSFCFLDIRSPGLGDTAMYLCATSRTGGEGSPLHFGNGTRLTVT.

V is TRBV11-1 and J is TRBJ2-5; D unresolved. The germline V and J ends were trimmed by 5 bases and 5 bases, with 18 bases remaining between them. In germline, CDR1 is SGHAT, CDR2 FQDESV (reference sequence). This CDR3 region has 15 residues. As DNA, the CDR3 is TGTGCCAGCAGCGACTCACGGATACTTTTGGAGACCCAGTACTTC. Translated, it gives CASSDSRILLETQYF. Together with reference TRBV11-1 and TRBJ2-5, the CDR3 gives the full variable domain: EAEVAQSPRYKITEKSQAVAFWCDPISGHATLYWYRQILGQGPELLVQFQDESVVDDSQLPKDRFSAERLKGVDSTLKIQPAELGDSAMYLCASSDSRILLETQYFGPGTRLLVL.

The V and J genes are TRBV24-1 and TRBJ2-7; D is possibly TRBD1 (6 bases). Trimming cost V 7 bases and J 7 bases, with 16 bases left between them. This CDR3 spans 13 amino acids. In germline, CDR1 is KGHDR, CDR2 SFDVKD. In nucleotides, the CDR3 is TGTGCCACCAGCGATGAACAGGGTTTGGAGCAGTACTTC. As protein: CATSDEQGLEQYF.

V gene TRBV6-6 combines with J gene TRBJ2-1; 8 bases align to TRBD2. The CDR3 covers 18 residues. V dropped 6 bases and J dropped 4; count of bases not matched to a gene: 17. In germline, CDR1 is MNHNY, CDR2 SVGAGI (reference sequence). The CDR3 loop reads CASSRLAPIHNPYNEQFF. The DNA of the CDR3 is TGTGCCAGCAGCCGACTAGCGCCGATCCATAACCCTTACAATGAGCAGTTCTTC.

This CDR3 reads CASTLGGTGGNIQYF. The CDR3 DNA is TGTGCCAGCACCCTAGGCGGGACAGGGGGAAACATTCAGTACTTC. The chain recombines TRBV28 with TRBJ2-4; 11 bases are shared with TRBD1. V was pared by 7 bases and J by 6 bases, with 8 bases of the junction left unmatched. The CDR3 consists of 15 residues. Germline V gives CDR1 MDHEN, CDR2 SYDVKM.

The genes are TRBV6-6 and TRBJ1-2; 7 positions match TRBD1. Germline V gene lookup returns CDR1 MNHNY and CDR2 SVGAGI (reference sequence). Trimming at V came to 6 bases and at J to 8 bases, leaving 6 bases not matched to a gene. This CDR3 region has 12 residues. CDR3: CASRRDSDGYTF. In DNA form, the CDR3 reads TGTGCCAGCAGACGGGACAGTGACGGCTACACCTTC.

J is TRBJ2-5 and V is TRBV6-5; 7 bases are shared with TRBD1. V shed 11 bases and J 4 bases; nucleotides not matched to a gene: 13. The CDR3 runs to 14 residues. Germline CDR1 and CDR2: MNHEY and SVGAGI. Written as DNA, the CDR3 is TGTGCCGGAAACAGGGGTATCTCATCAGAGACCCAGTACTTC. Residues: CAGNRGISSETQYF.

This clone was picked up one time. The V gene is TRBV19, the J gene TRBJ1-6, with D possibly TRBD1 on 6 matching bases. This CDR3 has 14 residues. CDR1 is LNHDA, CDR2 SQIVND, per germline (reference sequence). Trimming pared 3 bases from V and 7 bases from J, leaving 10 bases between. The DNA of the CDR3 is TGTGCCAGTAGTATCGGACAGAACAATTCACCCCTCCACTTT. Translation gives CASSIGQNNSPLHF.

This rearrangement joins TRBV3-1 (or the pseudogene TRBV3-2) to TRBJ2-2, with D tentatively TRBD2 (5 bases). V lost 2 bases to trimming and J lost 3 bases, with 7 bases between them. Per the germline V gene, CDR1 is LGHDT and CDR2 is YNNKEL (reference sequence). This CDR3 has 14 residues. The CDR3 here is CASSQLRDTGELFF. CDR3 nucleotides: TGTGCCAGCAGCCAACTGCGGGACACCGGGGAGCTGTTTTTT.

The chain employs TRBV3-1 (or the pseudogene TRBV3-2) and TRBJ2-1, with 12 bases matching TRBD2. The J segment lost 9 bases and the V segment lost 4 bases, leaving 4 bases of the junction unmatched. The germline CDR1 and CDR2 sequences are LGHDT and YNNKEL (reference sequence). The CDR3 is made up of 14 amino acids. CDR3 residues: CASSRLAGVVEQFF. Written as DNA, the CDR3 is TGTGCCAGCAGCCGACTAGCGGGAGTGGTTGAGCAGTTCTTC.

The count of this clone is one. This chain links TRBV30 with TRBJ2-5, with D uncertain. V was cut by 1 base and J by 1 base, with 7 bases left in between. The CDR3 extends over 13 amino acids. Germline V CDR1 and CDR2: GTSNPN, SVGIG (reference sequence). The CDR3 DNA sequence: TGTGCCTGGAGTGCTCTTCTCCAAGAGACCCAGTACTTC. It yields the protein CAWSALLQETQYF.

The genes are TRBV18 and TRBJ1-1, with 7 bases lining up with TRBD1. Looked up from germline, CDR1 is KGHSH and CDR2 is LQKENI. CDR3 length: 15 residues. Losses at the gene ends were 1 base for V and 6 bases for J; bases not matched to a gene: 8. The CDR3 DNA follows: TGTGCCAGCTCACCACAGGGGGCGTCGTTGCCTGAAGCTTTCTTT. This translates into CASSPQGASLPEAFF.

This clone has only one observation. The chain couples TRBV10-3 to TRBJ1-1; 10 bases fit TRBD1. V shed 6 bases and J 10 bases; nucleotides not matched to a gene: 8. This CDR3 is built from 13 residues. CDR1 is ENHRY and CDR2 is SYGVKD in the germline V gene. CDR3 in DNA: TGTGCCATCAGGGCCGGGACAGGGGTTGGAGCTTTCTTT. Its translation: CAIRAGTGVGAFF.

Comments on this clone: Other DNA sequences in this sample translate to the same CDR3. V usage is TRBV3-1 (or the pseudogene TRBV3-2) and J usage is TRBJ1-1, with TRBD1 matching over 9 bases. The CDR3 contains 14 residues. The germline CDR1 and CDR2 sequences are LGHDT and YNNKEL (reference sequence). The V segment lost 3 bases and the J segment 1 base; nucleotides outside the gene matches: 0. CDR3 bases: TGTGCCAGCAGCCAGACAGGGGGGAACACTGAAGCTTTCTTT. Protein product: CASSQTGGNTEAFF.

Only a few counts were recorded for this clone. The chain joins TRBV2 to TRBJ1-5; D remains ambiguous. The V end was cut by 7 bases, the J end by 3 bases, with 16 bases between. The length of the CDR3 is 15 residues. Germline CDR1 reads SNHLY; CDR2 reads FYNNEI. The CDR3 bases are TGTGCCAGCACGCGAGAGGATTCGGCCAATCAGCCCCAGCATTTT. It codes for CASTREDSANQPQHF.

This chain joins TRBV7-9 and TRBJ2-3; D remains unclear. CDR3 size: 14 residues. The V end lost 5 bases, the J end lost 2 bases, and 11 bases lay between the germline ends. Germline lookup yields CDR1 SEHNR and CDR2 FQNEAQ (reference sequence). The CDR3 DNA reads TGTGCCAGCAGCACTCCAGGATCCACAGATACGCAGTATTTT. It is translated as CASSTPGSTDTQYF.